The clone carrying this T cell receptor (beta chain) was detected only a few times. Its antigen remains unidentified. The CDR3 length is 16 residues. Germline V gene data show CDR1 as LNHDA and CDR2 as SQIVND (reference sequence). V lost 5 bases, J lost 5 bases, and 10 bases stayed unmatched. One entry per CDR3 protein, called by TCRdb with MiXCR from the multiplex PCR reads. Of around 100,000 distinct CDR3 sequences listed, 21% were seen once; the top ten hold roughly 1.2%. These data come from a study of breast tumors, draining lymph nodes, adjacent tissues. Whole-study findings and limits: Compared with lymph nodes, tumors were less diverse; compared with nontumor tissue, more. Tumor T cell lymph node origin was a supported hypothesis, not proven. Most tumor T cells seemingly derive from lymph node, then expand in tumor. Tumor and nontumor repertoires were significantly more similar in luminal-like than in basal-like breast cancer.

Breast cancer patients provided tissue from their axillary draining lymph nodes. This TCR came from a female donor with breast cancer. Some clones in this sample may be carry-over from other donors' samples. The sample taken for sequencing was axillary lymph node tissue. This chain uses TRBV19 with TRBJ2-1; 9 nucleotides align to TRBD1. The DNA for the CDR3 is TGTGCCAGTAGTTTTCTACCCGGACAGGGGAACAATGAGCAGTTCTTC. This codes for CASSFLPGQGNNEQFF.